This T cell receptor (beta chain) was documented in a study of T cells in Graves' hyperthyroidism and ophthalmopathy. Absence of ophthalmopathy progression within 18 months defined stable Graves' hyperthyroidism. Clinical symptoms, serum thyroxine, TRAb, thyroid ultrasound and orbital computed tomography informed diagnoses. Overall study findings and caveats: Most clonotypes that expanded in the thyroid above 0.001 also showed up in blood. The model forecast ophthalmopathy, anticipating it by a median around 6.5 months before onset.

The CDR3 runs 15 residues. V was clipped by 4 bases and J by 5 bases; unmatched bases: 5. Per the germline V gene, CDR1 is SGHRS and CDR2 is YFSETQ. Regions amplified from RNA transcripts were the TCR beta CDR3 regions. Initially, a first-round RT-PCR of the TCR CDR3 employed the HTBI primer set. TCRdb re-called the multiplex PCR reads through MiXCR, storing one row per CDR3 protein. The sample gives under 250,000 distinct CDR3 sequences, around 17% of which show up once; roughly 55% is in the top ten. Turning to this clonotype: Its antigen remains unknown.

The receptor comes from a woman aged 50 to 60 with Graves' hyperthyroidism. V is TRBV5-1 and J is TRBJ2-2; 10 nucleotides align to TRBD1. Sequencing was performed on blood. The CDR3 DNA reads TGCGCCAGCAGCCAATGGGACAGGGGAACCGGGGAGCTGTTTTTT. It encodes CASSQWDRGTGELFF.